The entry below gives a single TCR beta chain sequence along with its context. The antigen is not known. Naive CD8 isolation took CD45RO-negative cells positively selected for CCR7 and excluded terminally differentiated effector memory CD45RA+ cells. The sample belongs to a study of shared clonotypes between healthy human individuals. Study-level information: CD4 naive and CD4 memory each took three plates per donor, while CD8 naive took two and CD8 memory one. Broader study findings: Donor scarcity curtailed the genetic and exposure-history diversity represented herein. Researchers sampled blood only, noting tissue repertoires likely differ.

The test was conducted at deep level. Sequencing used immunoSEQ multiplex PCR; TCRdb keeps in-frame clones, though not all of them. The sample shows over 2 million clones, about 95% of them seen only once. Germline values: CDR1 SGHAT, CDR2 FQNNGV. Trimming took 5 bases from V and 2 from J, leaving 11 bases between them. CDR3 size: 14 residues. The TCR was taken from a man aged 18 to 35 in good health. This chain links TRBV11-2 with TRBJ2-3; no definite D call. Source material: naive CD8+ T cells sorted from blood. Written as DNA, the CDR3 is TGTGCCAGCAGCCTGCTCGGGTCCACAGATACGCAGTATTTT. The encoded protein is CASSLLGSTDTQYF.